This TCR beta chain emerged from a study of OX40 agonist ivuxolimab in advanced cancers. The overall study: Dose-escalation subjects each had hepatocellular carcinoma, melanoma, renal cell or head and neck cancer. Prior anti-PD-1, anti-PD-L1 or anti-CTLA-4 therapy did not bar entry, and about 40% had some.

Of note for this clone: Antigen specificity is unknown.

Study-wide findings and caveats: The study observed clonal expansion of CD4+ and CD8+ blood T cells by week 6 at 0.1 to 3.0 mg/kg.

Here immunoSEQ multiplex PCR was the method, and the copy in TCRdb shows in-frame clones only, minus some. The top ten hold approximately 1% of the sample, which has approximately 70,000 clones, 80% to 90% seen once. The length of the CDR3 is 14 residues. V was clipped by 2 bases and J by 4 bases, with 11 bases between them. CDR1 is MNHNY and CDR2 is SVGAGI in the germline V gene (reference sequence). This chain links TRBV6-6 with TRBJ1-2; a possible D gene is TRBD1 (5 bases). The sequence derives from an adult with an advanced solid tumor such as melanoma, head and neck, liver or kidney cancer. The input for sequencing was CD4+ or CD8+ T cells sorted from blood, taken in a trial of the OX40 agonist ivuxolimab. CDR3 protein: CASSYGARLYGYTF. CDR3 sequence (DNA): TGTGCCAGCAGTTACGGGGCCAGGCTCTATGGCTACACCTTC.